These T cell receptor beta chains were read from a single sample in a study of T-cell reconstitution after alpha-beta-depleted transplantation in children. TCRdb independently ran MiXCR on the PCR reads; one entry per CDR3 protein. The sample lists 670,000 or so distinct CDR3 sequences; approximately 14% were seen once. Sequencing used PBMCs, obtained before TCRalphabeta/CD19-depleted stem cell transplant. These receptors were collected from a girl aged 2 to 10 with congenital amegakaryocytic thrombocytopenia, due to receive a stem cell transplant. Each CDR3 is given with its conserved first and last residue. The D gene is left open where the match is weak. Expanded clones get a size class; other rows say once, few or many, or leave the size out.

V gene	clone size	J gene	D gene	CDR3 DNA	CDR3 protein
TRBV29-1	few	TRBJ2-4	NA	TGCAGCGTTGAAGAGGGCGGTAAAAACATTCAGTACTTC	CSVEEGGKNIQYF
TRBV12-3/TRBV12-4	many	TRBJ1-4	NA	TGTGCCAGCAGTTCTACAGGGCAGCCTGAAAAACTGTTTTTT	CASSSTGQPEKLFF
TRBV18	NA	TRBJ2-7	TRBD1	TGTGCCAGCTCACCTCTACAGGGGGCGTCGAACGAGCAGTACTTC	CASSPLQGASNEQYF
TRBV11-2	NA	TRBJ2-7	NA	TGTGCCAGCAGCCGGCGGTCCGAGCAGTACTTC	CASSRRSEQYF
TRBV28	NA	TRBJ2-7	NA	TGTGCCAGCAGTTTCCCCTTTCGGGGTTCACACGAGCAGTACTTC	CASSFPFRGSHEQYF
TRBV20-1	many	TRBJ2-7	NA	TGCAGTGCCACCCGTAGTAGCGGATCCGAGCAGTACTTC	CSATRSSGSEQYF
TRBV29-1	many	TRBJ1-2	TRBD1	TGCAGCGGTGGACAGGGCCCGGGGTATGGCTACACCTTC	CSGGQGPGYGYTF
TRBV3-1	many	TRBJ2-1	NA	TGTGCCAGCAGCCCCCCGATCAACAATGAGCAGTTCTTC	CASSPPINNEQFF
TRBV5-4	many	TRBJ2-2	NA	TGTGCCAGCAGCCCCCCCCAAGTCGCGAACACCGGGGAGCTGTTTTTT	CASSPPQVANTGELFF
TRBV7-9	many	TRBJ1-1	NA	TGTGCCAGCACGAACGGGGGGCGAATCACTGAAGCTTTCTTT	CASTNGGRITEAFF
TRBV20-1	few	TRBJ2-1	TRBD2	TGCAGTGCCCCATCACCCGGGGGGGGGTCCAATGAGCAGTTCTTC	CSAPSPGGGSNEQFF
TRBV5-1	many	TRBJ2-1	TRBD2	TGCGCCAGCAGCCTGGGACTACTCGAGCAGTTCTTC	CASSLGLLEQFF
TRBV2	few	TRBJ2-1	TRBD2	TGTGCCAGCAAGGCGGGACTAGCTAATCTTCCCAATGAGCAGTTCTTC	CASKAGLANLPNEQFF
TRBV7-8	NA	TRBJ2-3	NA	TGTGCCAGCAGCTTCGTGACTACCACTAGCACAGATACGCAGTATTTT	CASSFVTTTSTDTQYF
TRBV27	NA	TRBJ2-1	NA	TGTGCCAGCAGTCGGCAAAGTCTCAATGAGCAGTTCTTC	CASSRQSLNEQFF
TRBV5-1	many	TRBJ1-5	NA	TGCGCCAGCAGCCCCCTAGGAGGTGTCAGTGAGCCCCAGCATTTT	CASSPLGGVSEPQHF
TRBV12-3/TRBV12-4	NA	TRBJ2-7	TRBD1	TGTGCCAGCAGGGCTTCCGGGACAGTATACGAGCAGTACTTC	CASRASGTVYEQYF
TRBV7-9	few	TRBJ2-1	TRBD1	TGTGCCAGCAGCCCACTAGACAGGGGTCCCAACAATGAGCAGTTCTTC	CASSPLDRGPNNEQFF
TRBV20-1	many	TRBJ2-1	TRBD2	TGCAGTGCTCCGACTAGCGGATACAATGAGCAGTTCTTC	CSAPTSGYNEQFF
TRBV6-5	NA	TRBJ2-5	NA	TGTGCCAGCAGTTACTTCTCTCCGGGACCAGAGACCCAGTACTTC	CASSYFSPGPETQYF
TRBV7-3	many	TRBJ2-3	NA	TGTGCCAGCAGTTGGGGCGGGGCCAGCACAGATACGCAGTATTTT	CASSWGGASTDTQYF
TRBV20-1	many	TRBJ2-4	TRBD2	TGCAGTGGTTCCGGGACTAGTAACATTCAGTACTTC	CSGSGTSNIQYF
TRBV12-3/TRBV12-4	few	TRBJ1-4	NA	TGTGCCAGCACCGGCGGGAGCGCCCGCACTAATGAAAAACTGTTTTTT	CASTGGSARTNEKLFF
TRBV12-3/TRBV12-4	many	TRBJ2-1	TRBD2	TGTGCCAGCAGCTTGACTAGCGGGAGGAATGAGCAGTTCTTC	CASSLTSGRNEQFF
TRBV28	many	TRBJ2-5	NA	TGTGCCAGCAGTTTCGCGGTAGAAGAGACCCAGTACTTC	CASSFAVEETQYF
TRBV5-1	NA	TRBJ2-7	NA	TGCGCCAGCAGCTTGTCTTCAGGGACGGCCTACGAGCAGTACTTC	CASSLSSGTAYEQYF
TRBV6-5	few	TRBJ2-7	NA	TGTGCCAGCAGTTCCGACTTCGTCGGTGACGAGCAGTACTTC	CASSSDFVGDEQYF
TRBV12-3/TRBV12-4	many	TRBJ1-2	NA	TGTGCCAGTCGCTACGGAGGGAAGGGCTACACCTTC	CASRYGGKGYTF
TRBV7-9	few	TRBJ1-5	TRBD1	TGTGCCAGCAGCTCAGACAGGGTGAATCAGCCCCAGCATTTT	CASSSDRVNQPQHF
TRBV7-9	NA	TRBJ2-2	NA	TGTGCCAGCCAAGTCACCCGGAGGAACACCGGGGAGCTGTTTTTT	CASQVTRRNTGELFF
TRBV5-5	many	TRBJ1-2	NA	TGTGCCAGCAACCCCGATGGCAGAAACTATGGCTACACCTTC	CASNPDGRNYGYTF
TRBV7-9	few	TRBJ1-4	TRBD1	TGTGCCAGCAGCCCGCAACCGGGACAGGATGAAAAACTGTTTTTT	CASSPQPGQDEKLFF
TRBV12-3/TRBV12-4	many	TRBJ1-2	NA	TGTGCCAGCAGCTTTGGAGGAGCAGACTATGGCTACACCTTC	CASSFGGADYGYTF
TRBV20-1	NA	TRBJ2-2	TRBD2	TGCAGTGCTAGCACCGCGACTAGCTTAGCCGGGGAGCTGTTTTTT	CSASTATSLAGELFF
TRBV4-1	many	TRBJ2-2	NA	TGCGCCAGCAGCCATTGGGAAGGCACCGGGGAGCTGTTTTTT	CASSHWEGTGELFF
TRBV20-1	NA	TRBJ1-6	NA	TGCAGTGCTCAACCGGGTGGCGATTCACCCCTCCACTTT	CSAQPGGDSPLHF
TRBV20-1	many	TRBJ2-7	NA	TGCAGTGCTAGAGAAACCGGGACGTTGAACGAGCAGTACTTC	CSARETGTLNEQYF
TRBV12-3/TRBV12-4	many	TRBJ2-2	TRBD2	TGTGCCAGCAGTGCGGGACTAACCAACACCGGGGAGCTGTTTTTT	CASSAGLTNTGELFF
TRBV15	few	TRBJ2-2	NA	TGTGCCACCAGCAGAGATTTAGGCGGAACGAACACCGGGGAGCTGTTTTTT	CATSRDLGGTNTGELFF
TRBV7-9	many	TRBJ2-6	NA	TGTGCCAGCAGCTTAGTTAGTGCGTCTGGGGCCAACGTCCTGACTTTC	CASSLVSASGANVLTF
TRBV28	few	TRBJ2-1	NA	TGTGCCAGCAGCCCCCCGGCAGGGCCCTACAATGAGCAGTTCTTC	CASSPPAGPYNEQFF
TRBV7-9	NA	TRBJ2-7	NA	TGTGCCAGCAGCCTACTACTCGAGCAGTACTTC	CASSLLLEQYF
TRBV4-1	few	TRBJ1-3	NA	TGCGCCAGCAGCCAAGGGGTCTCCCGCGGGGACACCATATATTTT	CASSQGVSRGDTIYF